This T cell receptor beta chain was documented in a study of blood T cell repertoires in COVID-19. As for the study in general: Donors in the United States, Italy and Spain gave samples during acute or convalescent COVID-19.

A Seattle source enrolled patients during active infection and followed them longitudinally. In the authors' methods: It was from reference gene primer amplification that nucleated cell counts were estimated. TCRdb keeps only in-frame clones here, not all; method: immunoSEQ multiplex PCR. For V, J and clone size, that table is used; D and trimming come from the DNA. Of a few hundred thousand clones listed, over 85% are singletons. This CDR3 is 13 amino acids long. Looked up from germline, CDR1 is MGHRA and CDR2 is YSYEKL. Trimming took off 1 base at V and 3 bases at J, with 7 bases between the two ends.

This sequence joins TRBV4-1 and TRBJ2-7; D unresolved. The sequencing sample was made of peripheral blood. The sequence was collected from a man in his late teens or twenties with COVID-19, enrolled during active disease. As DNA, the CDR3 is TGCGCCAGCAGCCAAGTGGGCTTCTACGAGCAGTACTTC. Encoded protein: CASSQVGFYEQYF.